This is a list of T cell receptor beta chains from one sample in a study of shared clonotypes between healthy human individuals. This table comes from immunoSEQ multiplex PCR, and its TCRdb copy is limited to in-frame clones, with some not included. The table lists roughly 550,000 clones, around 95% of them singletons. The material sequenced was naive CD8+ T cells sorted from blood. The receptors come from a woman in her thirties in good health. The CDR3 runs from the conserved cysteine through the conserved F or W. The D gene is left open where the match is weak. Clone size is not always given. Where it is, it says once, few, many or a class for expanded clones.

size	V	D	length	J	CDR3	DNA
.	TRBV13	.	14	TRBJ1-5	CASSRGGSGQPQHF	TGTGCCAGCAGCCGTGGGGGGTCAGGTCAGCCCCAGCATTTT
once	TRBV28	TRBD1	17	TRBJ1-2	CASSLGADREEFTGYTF	TGTGCCAGCAGTTTAGGGGCTGACAGGGAGGAATTTACTGGCTACACCTTC
once	TRBV4-1	TRBD1	13	TRBJ2-7	CASSHGTVYEQYF	TGCGCCAGCAGCCACGGGACAGTCTACGAGCAGTACTTC
.	TRBV6-4	TRBD2	15	TRBJ2-1	CASSETSGYYNEQFF	TGTGCCAGCAGTGAAACTAGCGGCTACTACAATGAGCAGTTCTTC
.	TRBV5-1	TRBD1	17	TRBJ2-5	CASSLPTGTGGKETQYF	TGCGCCAGCAGCTTACCAACCGGGACAGGGGGCAAAGAGACCCAGTACTTC
.	TRBV10-2	.	13	TRBJ2-7	CASSPRGTYEQYF	TGCGCCAGCAGTCCAAGGGGCACATACGAGCAGTACTTC
.	TRBV19	TRBD1	16	TRBJ2-7	CASSIDLGTGSYEQYF	TGTGCCAGTAGTATAGATCTCGGGACAGGCTCCTACGAGCAGTACTTC
.	TRBV5-8	.	12	TRBJ1-2	CASSPGHYGYTF	TGTGCCAGCAGCCCGGGACACTATGGCTACACCTTC
.	TRBV6-5	TRBD1	15	TRBJ2-7	CASRGDRGTHYEQYF	TGTGCCAGCAGGGGAGACAGGGGGACACACTACGAGCAGTACTTC
.	TRBV10-2	.	13	TRBJ2-7	CASRGDLAYEQYF	TGCGCCAGCAGGGGGGACTTGGCCTACGAGCAGTACTTC
.	TRBV28	.	16	TRBJ2-4	CASSPRGRWDKNIQYF	TGTGCCAGCAGTCCCAGGGGAAGGTGGGACAAAAACATTCAGTACTTC
.	TRBV29-1	TRBD2	11	TRBJ2-7	CSVVAGVEQYF	TGCAGCGTAGTAGCGGGAGTCGAGCAGTACTTC
.	TRBV15	.	14	TRBJ2-1	CATSRDLAGVEQFF	TGTGCCACCAGCAGAGATCTAGCCGGGGTGGAGCAGTTCTTC
.	TRBV11-3	.	13	TRBJ2-1	CASSPSSYNEQFF	TGTGCCAGCAGCCCCAGCTCCTACAATGAGCAGTTCTTC
.	TRBV7-9	.	13	TRBJ2-1	CASSLEEFDEQFF	TGTGCCAGCAGCTTAGAGGAATTCGACGAGCAGTTCTTC
.	TRBV27	.	14	TRBJ2-7	CAALCRGAYYEQYF	TGTGCCGCTTTATGTCGGGGAGCTTACTACGAGCAGTACTTC
.	TRBV6-1	TRBD1	14	TRBJ1-5	CASQDRGINQPQHF	TGTGCCAGCCAAGACAGGGGCATTAATCAGCCCCAGCATTTT
.	TRBV5-4	.	13	TRBJ1-1	CASSHRGLAEAFF	TGTGCCAGCAGTCATCGGGGGCTCGCTGAAGCTTTCTTT
.	TRBV19	TRBD1	12	TRBJ1-1	CASSPQGAEAFF	TGTGCCAGTAGTCCGCAGGGGGCTGAAGCTTTCTTT
.	TRBV28	TRBD2	20	TRBJ2-5	CASSLTETWTSGIPPETQYF	TGTGCCAGCAGTTTGACGGAGACATGGACTAGCGGGATTCCCCCAGAGACCCAGTACTTC
.	TRBV28	TRBD1	12	TRBJ1-4	CASIDRDEKLFF	TGTGCCAGTATCGACAGGGATGAAAAACTGTTTTTT
.	TRBV6-5	TRBD2	14	TRBJ2-1	CASSGLAGNNEQFF	TGTGCCAGCAGCGGACTAGCGGGTAACAATGAGCAGTTCTTC
.	TRBV7-9	.	14	TRBJ2-1	CASSDGLKYNEQFF	TGTGCCAGCAGCGACGGACTCAAGTACAATGAGCAGTTCTTC
few	TRBV9	.	12	TRBJ1-3	CASSAQANTIYF	TGTGCCAGCAGCGCGCAGGCAAACACCATATATTTT
.	TRBV27	TRBD2	13	TRBJ2-5	CASSSSGQETQYF	TGTGCCAGCAGTTCTAGCGGACAAGAGACCCAGTACTTC
.	TRBV2	TRBD1	14	TRBJ2-2	CARKGAANTGELFF	TGTGCCAGAAAGGGGGCAGCGAACACCGGGGAGCTGTTTTTT
few	TRBV7-9	.	12	TRBJ1-1	CASSLENTEAFF	TGTGCCAGCAGCTTAGAAAACACTGAAGCTTTCTTT
.	TRBV4-1	.	20	TRBJ2-7	CASSQDYNRDRSTLDYEQYF	TGCGCCAGCAGCCAAGATTACAATCGGGACCGTTCAACTTTGGACTACGAGCAGTACTTC
.	TRBV6-5	.	13	TRBJ1-1	CASSYSPDTEAFF	TGTGCCAGCAGTTACTCTCCCGATACTGAAGCTTTCTTT
.	TRBV4-1	TRBD1	13	TRBJ2-7	CASSRAQGSEQYF	TGCGCCAGCAGCCGTGCACAGGGGTCGGAGCAGTACTTC
.	TRBV7-7	.	13	TRBJ2-7	CASSPGTLGEQYF	TGTGCCAGCAGCCCAGGGACGTTGGGGGAGCAGTACTTC
.	TRBV21-1	.	16	TRBJ1-1	CASSKRTLTGGNEAFF	TGTGCCAGCAGCAAAAGGACCCTGACAGGGGGAAATGAAGCTTTCTTT
.	TRBV6-5	.	14	TRBJ2-3	CASSHFESTDTQYF	TGTGCCAGCAGCCACTTCGAGTCCACAGATACGCAGTATTTT
few	TRBV11-2	.	13	TRBJ1-2	CASSLGRQYGYTF	TGTGCCAGCAGTTTAGGCCGACAGTATGGCTACACCTTC
.	TRBV27	.	13	TRBJ2-7	CASSPGQLYEQYF	TGTGCCAGCAGTCCCGGACAGCTCTACGAGCAGTACTTC
.	TRBV27	.	13	TRBJ2-7	CASSLSVANEQYF	TGTGCCAGCAGTTTATCCGTAGCAAACGAGCAGTACTTC
.	TRBV27	.	12	TRBJ1-2	CATGGLDYGYTF	TGCGCCACGGGGGGTCTGGACTATGGCTACACCTTC
.	TRBV6-5	TRBD1	14	TRBJ2-7	CASSYQDRGYEQYF	TGTGCCAGCAGTTACCAGGACAGGGGGTACGAGCAGTACTTC
.	TRBV2	.	16	TRBJ2-7	CASSESSASRAYEQYF	TGTGCCAGCAGTGAGTCTAGCGCCAGCCGGGCGTACGAGCAGTACTTC
.	TRBV18	TRBD1	15	TRBJ2-5	CASSPRDSFGETQYF	TGTGCCAGCTCACCTCGGGACAGCTTCGGGGAGACCCAGTACTTC
.	TRBV19	.	14	TRBJ2-3	CASRPGYSTDTQYF	TGTGCCAGTAGGCCGGGATATAGCACAGATACGCAGTATTTT
once	TRBV4-1	.	13	TRBJ2-3	CASSQIRGDTQYF	TGCGCCAGCAGCCAAATACGGGGGGATACGCAGTATTTT
.	TRBV4-2	.	11	TRBJ2-7	CASRSGIEQYF	TGTGCCAGCAGATCTGGGATCGAGCAGTACTTC
.	TRBV2	.	14	TRBJ1-1	CASSEGRTNTEAFF	TGTGCCAGCAGTGAAGGTCGGACGAACACTGAAGCTTTCTTT
.	TRBV29-1	TRBD2	13	TRBJ2-1	CSVGTSGRGEQFF	TGCAGCGTCGGGACTAGCGGGAGGGGTGAGCAGTTCTTC
.	TRBV7-2	.	15	TRBJ1-2	CASSWSGGGNYGYTF	TGTGCCAGCAGCTGGTCAGGCGGGGGCAACTATGGCTACACCTTC
.	TRBV5-5	TRBD1	15	TRBJ1-5	CASSPGQGGWQPQHF	TGTGCCAGCAGCCCTGGACAGGGGGGTTGGCAGCCCCAGCATTTT
.	TRBV19	.	11	TRBJ1-4	CASCDGEKLFF	TGTGCCAGTTGCGACGGCGAAAAACTGTTTTTT
once	TRBV4-1	.	17	TRBJ2-6	CASSGPGRMSGANVLTF	TGCGCCAGCAGTGGACCGGGCCGGATGAGTGGGGCCAACGTCCTGACTTTC
.	TRBV2	.	16	TRBJ1-2	CASSVDATHALYGYTF	TGTGCCAGCAGTGTGGACGCGACTCATGCCCTATATGGCTACACCTTC
.	TRBV7-8	TRBD2	19	TRBJ2-1	CASSRRLAGGPSSYNEQFF	TGTGCCAGCAGCCGACGACTAGCGGGAGGGCCGAGCTCCTACAATGAGCAGTTCTTC
.	TRBV29-1	TRBD1	12	TRBJ2-7	CSAGQMNYEQYF	TGCAGCGCGGGACAGATGAACTACGAGCAGTACTTC
.	TRBV10-1	.	17	TRBJ1-2	CASSEFKTAPPRNGYTF	TGCGCCAGCAGTGAGTTTAAAACAGCGCCACCCCGAAATGGCTACACCTTC
.	TRBV28	TRBD2	15	TRBJ2-1	CASSLGLAAYNEQFF	TGTGCCAGCAGTTTAGGGCTAGCGGCCTACAATGAGCAGTTCTTC
.	TRBV29-1	.	14	TRBJ1-1	CSVLGTSSNTEAFF	TGCAGCGTTTTAGGGACATCGTCGAACACTGAAGCTTTCTTT
.	TRBV28	.	17	TRBJ2-3	CASSLLAREIYTDTQYF	TGTGCCAGCAGTCTTCTCGCTAGGGAGATTTACACAGATACGCAGTATTTT
.	TRBV4-1	TRBD2	18	TRBJ2-2	CASSQAWLAGVGTGELFF	TGCGCCAGCAGCCAAGCTTGGCTAGCGGGAGTGGGGACCGGGGAGCTGTTTTTT
.	TRBV2	.	11	TRBJ1-4	CASSSVEKLFF	TGTGCCAGCAGCTCAGTTGAAAAACTGTTTTTT
.	TRBV28	TRBD1	14	TRBJ1-2	CAISGGQGAFGYTF	TGTGCCATCTCAGGTGGGCAGGGGGCATTTGGCTACACCTTC
.	TRBV27	.	16	TRBJ2-7	CASSSSDGPVSYEQYF	TGTGCCAGCAGTTCATCCGACGGACCGGTATCGTACGAGCAGTACTTC